Below, 29 T cell receptor beta chains from the same sample are listed, as sequenced in a study of shared clonotypes between healthy human individuals (dated by TCRdb to 2020 to 2021). Libraries were prepared through the immunoSEQ multiplex PCR assay. TCRdb provides this immuneACCESS table in a form limited to in-frame rearrangements. Some clones are lacking; in checked studies, under half of them reflect an unresolved V gene, and why the rest are absent is not known. Recorded for this sample are about 500,000 clones; around 77% of them occurred a single time. Around 11% of the sample is in the top ten clones. The sequencing input was PBMCs. The receptor set was obtained from a woman aged 40 to 49 in good health. Some clones in this sample may be carry-over from other donors' samples.

In this sample, this clone turned up a few times. A far more abundant clone sits one base away, making this likely a read error. As DNA, the CDR3 is TGTGCCTGGCGGAGGGACCGCACCTATGTAAACTATGGCCACACCTTC. This codes for CAWRRDRTYVNYGHTF. The rearrangement links TRBV30 to TRBJ1-2; D perhaps matches TRBD1 (5 bases). Germline V gene lookup returns CDR1 GTSNPN and CDR2 SVGIG (reference sequence). The CDR3 spans 16 residues.

This clone was seen a handful of times. The chain uses TRBV28 and TRBJ2-7, with TRBD1 matching over 8 bases. Germline V gives CDR1 MDHEN, CDR2 SYDVKM. Unmatched junction bases numbered 8, after V lost 4 bases and J lost 9 bases. The CDR3 length is 13 residues. CDR3 residues: CASSSDRARSQYF. CDR3 nucleotide sequence: TGTGCCAGCAGTTCGGACAGGGCTAGGTCGCAGTACTTC. The variable domain in full, completed from reference TRBV28 and TRBJ2-7, reads DVKVTQSSRYLVKRTGEKVFLECVQDMDHENMFWYRQDPGLGLRLIYFSYDVKMKEKGDIPEGYSVSREKKERFSLILESASTNQTSMYLCASSSDRARSQYFGPGTRLTVT.

J is TRBJ1-5 and V is TRBV4-2; TRBD1 aligns across 8 bases. CDR1 LGHNA and CDR2 YNFKEQ come from the germline V gene. Trimming at V came to 0 bases and at J to 6 bases, leaving 4 bases not matched to a gene. The CDR3 spans 15 residues. The CDR3 protein is CASSQDQGAAQPQHF. CDR3 DNA: TGTGCCAGCAGCCAAGATCAGGGGGCCGCTCAGCCCCAGCATTTT.

The genes are TRBV21-1 and TRBJ2-2; TRBD1, the D gene given by the table, was not confirmed from the DNA. TRBV21-1 is shown as a pseudogene. This CDR3 spans 16 amino acids. CDR3 DNA: TGTGCCAGCAGCGCTCCGGGACAGGGGAACACCGGGGAGCTGTTTTTT. As protein: CASSAPGQGNTGELFF.

This clone was seen just once. The chain recombines TRBV5-1 with TRBJ2-1, with 7 bases fitting TRBD2. The CDR3 is 15 residues long. J gave up 4 bases and V 4 bases, and 8 bases lay outside the gene matches. The germline V gene encodes CDR1 SGHRS and CDR2 YFSETQ. CDR3 sequence (DNA): TGCGCCAGCAGCCAAGGGGCTAGCGGATACAATGAGCAGTTCTTC. Its translation: CASSQGASGYNEQFF.

Note on this clone: The identical CDR3 is also encoded by other nucleotide sequences in the sample. V and J are TRBV2 and TRBJ1-3; no firm D call. Trimming took 3 bases from V and 7 from J, leaving 7 bases between them. The V gene's germline CDR1 is SNHLY and CDR2 FYNNEI. The CDR3 loop spans 12 amino acids. CDR3 sequence (DNA): TGTGCCAGCAGTGAGAGCGGGAACACCATATATTTT. It translates to CASSESGNTIYF.

Details on this clone: Other DNA variants within this sample encode the same CDR3. The chain recombines TRBV5-1 with TRBJ1-3; D unclear. CDR3 size: 14 residues. V was clipped by 0 bases and J by 2 bases, with 6 bases between them. Germline V gene lookup returns CDR1 SGHRS and CDR2 YFSETQ. The CDR3 DNA follows: TGCGCCAGCAGCTTGGAGGGTACTGGAAACACCATATATTTT. Protein: CASSLEGTGNTIYF.

The rearrangement uses TRBV27 and TRBJ2-3; 8 nucleotides agree with TRBD2. With 0 bases clipped from V and 7 bases from J, the junction kept 15 bases outside the gene matches. This CDR3 has 18 amino acids. CDR1 is MNHEY and CDR2 is SMNVEV in the germline V gene (reference sequence). The CDR3 nucleotides read TGTGCCAGCAGTTTATCGATGGTCGGACTAGCTAGTATGTATACGCAGTATTTT. It yields the protein CASSLSMVGLASMYTQYF.

In this sample, this clone turned up once. The chain recombines TRBV28 with TRBJ1-5; D is perhaps TRBD1 (6 bases). Per the germline V gene, CDR1 is MDHEN and CDR2 is SYDVKM. This CDR3 region has 12 residues. Trimming left V 5 bases short and J 4 bases short, with 6 bases between. The CDR3 DNA reads as TGTGCCAGCAGTCAGGGGAATCAGCCCCAGCATTTT. This sequence encodes CASSQGNQPQHF.

This clone was picked up a small number of times. This chain uses TRBV9 with TRBJ2-4; the match to TRBD2 covers 7 bases. The CDR3 is 15 amino acids. Trimming removed 1 base from V and 9 bases from J; junction bases left unmatched: 10. CDR1 and CDR2 from the germline V gene are SGDLS and YYNGEE. CDR3 sequence reads: CASSVSGDGGSIQYF. Written as DNA, the CDR3 is TGTGCCAGCAGCGTAAGCGGAGACGGGGGGAGCATTCAGTACTTC.

The chain combines TRBV28 with TRBJ2-7; 8 bases align to TRBD2. The junction had 11 bases not matched to a gene; V was cut back by 6 bases and J by 4 bases. The CDR3 runs 15 residues. CDR1 and CDR2 (germline): MDHEN, SYDVKM. CDR3 DNA: TGTGCCAGCAGCCCACCCGGGACTAGATCGTACGAGCAGTACTTC. As protein: CASSPPGTRSYEQYF.

This clone has just one count. The gene calls are TRBV27 and TRBJ2-7; 9 bases agree with TRBD1. The junction had 9 bases not matched to a gene; V was cut back by 3 bases and J by 3 bases. From germline, CDR1 is MNHEY and CDR2 SMNVEV (reference sequence). The length of the CDR3 is 16 residues. This CDR3 reads CASSFAPGTGIYEQYF. DNA of the CDR3: TGTGCCAGCAGTTTCGCCCCCGGGACAGGGATCTACGAGCAGTACTTC.

This chain links TRBV5-4 with TRBJ2-5; TRBD1 matches at 8 bases. The CDR3 contains 14 residues. The germline gives CDR1 SGHNT, CDR2 YYREEE (reference sequence). With 3 bases clipped from V and 3 bases from J, the junction kept 4 bases outside the gene matches. The CDR3 bases are TGTGCCAGCAGCTCGACAGGGGTTGAAGAGACCCAGTACTTC. Its translation is CASSSTGVEETQYF.

About this clone itself: A read error may be the cause here, since a much bigger clone is one base away. Other DNA sequences of this sample code for an identical CDR3. The CDR3 DNA sequence: TGCGCCAGCAGCGCCTTTGTGACCTACGAGCAGTACTTC. Translating gives CASSAFVTYEQYF. The rearrangement joins TRBV2 to TRBJ2-7; D not resolved. CDR1 and CDR2 (germline): SNHLY, FYNNEI. The length of the CDR3 is 13 residues.

The chain couples TRBV11-3 to TRBJ2-5; 9 bases agree with TRBD2. The CDR3 is made up of 15 amino acids. Germline trimming cut 3 bases from V and 4 bases from J; bases unmatched to any gene: 6. Germline CDR1 is SGHNT and CDR2 is YENEEA. The CDR3 loop reads CASSFAGGPTETQYF. For the CDR3, the DNA is TGTGCCAGCAGCTTTGCGGGAGGGCCTACAGAGACCCAGTACTTC.

This clone was found a few times. The chain recombines TRBV2 with TRBJ2-5; tentatively, D is TRBD1 (6 bases). The CDR3 has 13 amino acids. Trimming took 6 bases from V and 4 from J, leaving 12 bases between them. CDR1 SNHLY and CDR2 FYNNEI come from the germline V gene. The CDR3 nucleotides read TGTGCCAGCAGCCGGGACATATCAGAGACCCAGTACTTC. Translated, it gives CASSRDISETQYF.

Points on this clone: This sequence is one base from a far larger clone and is likely a read error. CDR3 in amino acids: CASRGGENEKLSF. In DNA, the CDR3 is TGTGCCAGCAGAGGGGGGGAGAATGAAAAACTGTCTTTT. The rearrangement joins TRBV5-4 to TRBJ1-4; tentatively, D is TRBD1 (6 bases). The CDR3 has 13 amino acids. Germline-derived CDR1 and CDR2 are SGHNT and YYREEE (reference sequence).

This clone was counted between two and nine times. This chain links TRBV6-5 with TRBJ2-7, with D perhaps matching TRBD2 (6 bases). V was shortened by 4 bases and J by 3 bases, with 13 bases between the two germline ends. Germline V CDR1 and CDR2: MNHEY, SVGAGI. The CDR3 length is 14 residues. DNA of the CDR3: TGTGCCAGCAGTTTAGTGAACGGGGGCTACGAGCAGTACTTC. This translates into CASSLVNGGYEQYF.

V gene TRBV5-1 combines with J gene TRBJ2-3; D may correspond to TRBD1 or TRBD2 (6 bases each). CDR3 size: 13 residues. V lost 2 bases to trimming and J lost 4 bases, with 8 bases between them. CDR1 and CDR2 (germline): SGHRS, YFSETQ. CDR3 coding DNA: TGCGCCAGCAGCTTAAGGGGGGCAGATACGCAGTATTTT. Residues: CASSLRGADTQYF.

This clone was picked up many times. Other DNA sequences in this sample translate to the same CDR3. This chain connects TRBV6-4 to TRBJ2-2; D is perhaps TRBD1 (5 bases). CDR1 and CDR2 (germline): MRHNA, SNTAGT. The CDR3 runs 17 residues. V was trimmed by 3 bases and J by 1 base, leaving 15 bases between them. CDR3 DNA sequence: TGTGCCAGCAGTGATTCACAGGATTCAAAGAACACCGGGGAGCTGTTTTTT. Protein product: CASSDSQDSKNTGELFF.

This clone was recorded many times. The chain links TRBV9 to TRBJ1-2; a weak D match, TRBD1 (5 bases). Germline CDR1 and CDR2: SGDLS and YYNGEE. The CDR3 is 13 residues long. V gave up 4 bases and J gave up 4 bases, with 11 bases separating them. CDR3 sequence: CASSPDNRYGYTF. CDR3 nucleotide sequence: TGTGCCAGCAGCCCGGACAACCGCTATGGCTACACCTTC.

V gene TRBV10-3 combines with J gene TRBJ2-3; a weak D match, TRBD2 (10 bases). V shed 6 bases and J shed 5 bases, with 30 bases lying between them. CDR3 length equals 19 residues. Germline CDR1 and CDR2: ENHRY and SYGVKD. CDR3 bases: TGTGCCATCAGGCCGGGACAGGGACGTTCTAGCGGGAGACTAGATACGCAGTATTTT. Translated: CAIRPGQGRSSGRLDTQYF.

The chain has TRBV18 and TRBJ2-7, with D maybe TRBD1 (5 bases). The CDR3 is made up of 16 amino acids. The V gene's germline CDR1 is KGHSH and CDR2 LQKENI. V was cut by 5 bases and J by 4 bases, with 21 bases left in between. In DNA form, the CDR3 reads TGTGCCAGCTCATCCCGGTTGGCAGGGAATACTTACGAGCAGTACTTC. Its protein product is CASSSRLAGNTYEQYF.

The genes are TRBV27 and TRBJ1-1; no firm D call. V dropped 6 bases and J dropped 3 bases, with 14 bases sitting between them. The CDR3 extends over 14 amino acids. Germline CDR1 reads MNHEY; CDR2 reads SMNVEV (reference sequence). Here the CDR3 DNA reads TGTGCCAGCAGACCCTGGACCGGGGACACTGAAGCTTTCTTT. Encoded protein: CASRPWTGDTEAFF.

This CDR3 is CASSSLTGGLSYEQYF. CDR3 bases: TGTGCCAGCAGTTCTCTCACAGGGGGGCTCTCCTACGAGCAGTACTTC. The chain uses TRBV27 and TRBJ2-7, with 8 bases aligning to TRBD1. The CDR3 is 16 residues long. Germline-derived CDR1 and CDR2 are MNHEY and SMNVEV (reference sequence). Germline trimming cut 4 bases from V and 0 bases from J; bases unmatched to any gene: 8.

The CDR3 region has the DNA TGTGCCAGCAGCTTAGTGGTGACAGATACGCAGTATTTT. It encodes CASSLVVTDTQYF. The chain couples TRBV7-9 to TRBJ2-3; D call uncertain. The CDR3 has 13 residues. Germline V CDR1 and CDR2: SEHNR, FQNEAQ (reference sequence). Trimming left V 1 base short and J 3 bases short, with 5 bases between. Complete variable domain (other parts from reference TRBV7-9 and TRBJ2-3): DTGVSQNPRHKITKRGQNVTFRCDPISEHNRLYWYRQTLGQGPEFLTYFQNEAQLEKSRLLSDRFSAERPKGSFSTLEIQRTEQGDSAMYLCASSLVVTDTQYFGPGTRLTVL.

The chain joins TRBV4-1 to TRBJ2-4; no definite D call. V was shortened by 2 bases and J by 0 bases, with 8 bases between the two germline ends. The V gene's germline CDR1 is MGHRA and CDR2 YSYEKL. The CDR3 is 15 amino acids. CDR3 sequence: CASSQTTVAKNIQYF. The DNA for the CDR3 is TGCGCCAGCAGCCAAACGACGGTAGCCAAAAACATTCAGTACTTC.

The rearrangement uses TRBV4-1 and TRBJ2-1; no clear D. Germline V gene data show CDR1 as MGHRA and CDR2 as YSYEKL. V lost 4 bases and J 2 bases, leaving 15 bases between the germline ends. There are 16 residues in the CDR3. DNA of the CDR3: TGCGCCAGCAGCCCCAGGCTCCCCCTGGCCTACAATGAGCAGTTCTTC. Translated: CASSPRLPLAYNEQFF.

This clone has just one count. The chain carries TRBV7-8 and TRBJ2-1; 13 positions match TRBD2. Trimming removed 5 bases from V and 10 bases from J; junction bases left unmatched: 8. The CDR3 runs 15 residues. CDR1 and CDR2 from the germline V gene are SGHVS and FQNEAQ. For the CDR3, the DNA is TGTGCCAGCAGCCACGGACTAGCGGGAGCTGAAGAGCAGTTCTTC. This sequence encodes CASSHGLAGAEEQFF.